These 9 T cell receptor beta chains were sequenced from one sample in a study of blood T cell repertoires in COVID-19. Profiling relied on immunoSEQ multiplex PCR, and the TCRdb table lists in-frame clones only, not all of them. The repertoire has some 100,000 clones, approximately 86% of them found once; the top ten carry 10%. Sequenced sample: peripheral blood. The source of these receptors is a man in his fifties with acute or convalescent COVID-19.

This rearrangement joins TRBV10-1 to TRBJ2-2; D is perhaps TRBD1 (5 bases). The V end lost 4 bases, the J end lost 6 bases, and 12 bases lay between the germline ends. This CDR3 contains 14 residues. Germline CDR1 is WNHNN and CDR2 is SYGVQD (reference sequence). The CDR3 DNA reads TGCGCCAGCAGTGTTATTCCACAGGCCGGGGAGCTGTTTTTT. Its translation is CASSVIPQAGELFF.

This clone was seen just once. CDR3 sequence reads: CASSFRETNTEAFF. For the CDR3, the DNA is TGTGCCAGCAGTTTTCGGGAGACCAACACTGAAGCTTTCTTT. The chain combines TRBV27 with TRBJ1-1; D gene unclear. The CDR3 covers 14 residues. Germline V lookup: CDR1 MNHEY, CDR2 SMNVEV (reference sequence). V gave up 3 bases and J gave up 2 bases, with 10 bases separating them.

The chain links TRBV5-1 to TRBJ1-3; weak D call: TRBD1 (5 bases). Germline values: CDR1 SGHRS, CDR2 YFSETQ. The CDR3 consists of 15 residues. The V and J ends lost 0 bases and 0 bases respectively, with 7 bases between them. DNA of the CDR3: TGCGCCAGCAGCTTGGACGGGGGCTCTGGAAACACCATATATTTT. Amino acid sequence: CASSLDGGSGNTIYF.

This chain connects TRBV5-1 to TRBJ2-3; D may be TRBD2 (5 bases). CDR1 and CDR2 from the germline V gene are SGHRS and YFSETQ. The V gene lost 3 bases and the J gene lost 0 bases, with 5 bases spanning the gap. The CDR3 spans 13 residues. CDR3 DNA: TGCGCCAGCAGCTGGACTAGCACAGATACGCAGTATTTT. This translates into CASSWTSTDTQYF.

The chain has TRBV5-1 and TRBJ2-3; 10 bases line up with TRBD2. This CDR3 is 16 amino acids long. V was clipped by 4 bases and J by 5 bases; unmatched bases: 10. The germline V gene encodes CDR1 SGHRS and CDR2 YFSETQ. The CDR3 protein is CASSPERLAGLDTQYF. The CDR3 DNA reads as TGCGCCAGCAGCCCGGAACGACTAGCGGGCCTAGATACGCAGTATTTT.

The CDR3 region has the DNA TGTGCCAGTAAAAAGGGGGCGAACACTGAAGCTTTCTTT. Protein: CASKKGANTEAFF. This chain links TRBV19 with TRBJ1-1, with 7 nucleotides matching TRBD1. Germline CDR1 and CDR2: LNHDA and SQIVND (reference sequence). This CDR3 is 13 amino acids long. Trimming cost V 7 bases and J 1 base; bases outside gene matches: 3.

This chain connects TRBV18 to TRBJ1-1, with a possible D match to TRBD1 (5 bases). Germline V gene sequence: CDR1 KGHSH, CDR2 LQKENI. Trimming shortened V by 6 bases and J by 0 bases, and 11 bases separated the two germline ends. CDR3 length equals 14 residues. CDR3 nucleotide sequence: TGTGCCAGCTCCCTCGGGACTTTGAACACTGAAGCTTTCTTT. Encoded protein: CASSLGTLNTEAFF. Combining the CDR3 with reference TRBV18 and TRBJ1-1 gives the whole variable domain NAGVMQNPRHLVRRRGQEARLRCSPMKGHSHVYWYRQLPEEGLKFMVYLQKENIIDESGMPKERFSAEFPKEGPSILRIQQVVRGDSAAYFCASSLGTLNTEAFFGQGTRLTVV.

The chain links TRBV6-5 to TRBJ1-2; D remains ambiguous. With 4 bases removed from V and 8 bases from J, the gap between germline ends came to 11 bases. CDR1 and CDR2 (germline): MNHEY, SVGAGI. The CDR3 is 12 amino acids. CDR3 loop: CASSSRLGGYTF. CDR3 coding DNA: TGTGCCAGCAGTTCAAGATTGGGCGGCTACACCTTC.

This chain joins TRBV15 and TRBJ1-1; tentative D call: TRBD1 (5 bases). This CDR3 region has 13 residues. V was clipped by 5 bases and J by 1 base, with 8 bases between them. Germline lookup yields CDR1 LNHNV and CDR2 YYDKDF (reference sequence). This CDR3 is CATSVQENTEAFF. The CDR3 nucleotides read TGTGCCACCAGCGTACAGGAGAACACTGAAGCTTTCTTT.